This T cell receptor (beta chain) was recorded in a study of cytomegalovirus exposure and HLA in healthy donors. General study points: For most subjects, TCR beta sequences were reported to predict HLA-A and HLA-B alleles with accuracy. The study designated fewer than 200 TCR beta chains cytomegalovirus-associated.

The PCR ran on 60 Vbeta and 13 Jbeta primers. This table comes from immunoSEQ multiplex PCR, and its TCRdb copy is limited to in-frame clones, with some not included. This sample's table reports roughly 100,000 clones. Comment on this clone: What it binds is unknown.

J gave up 3 bases and V 6 bases, and 7 bases lay outside the gene matches. CDR1 is SGHTA, CDR2 FQGNSA, per germline. The CDR3 totals 15 residues. Specimen: PBMCs. The receptor was derived from a man aged 50-60 years in good health and CMV-seronegative. The rearrangement uses TRBV7-2 and TRBJ2-3; the match to TRBD1 covers 9 bases. Here the CDR3 DNA reads TGTGCCAGCAGGCAAACAGGGGGCGGAACAGATACGCAGTATTTT. Its translation is CASRQTGGGTDTQYF.